Below, one T cell receptor (beta chain) is given with its context. The CDR3 is 16 amino acids. Trimming cost V 1 base and J 0 bases, with 10 bases left between them. CDR1 is SGHAT, CDR2 FQNNGV, per germline. This sample is part of a study of T cell responses to AZD1222 COVID-19 vaccine. Assay: immunoSEQ multiplex PCR; the TCRdb copy retains only in-frame clones and omits some. The data show under 150,000 clones, about 93% seen once. The sequence derives from an adult in good health. The genes are TRBV11-2 and TRBJ1-3; tentative D call: TRBD1 (6 bases). The specimen comprised peripheral blood, sampled on day 0 of AZD1222 vaccination. As DNA, the CDR3 is TGTGCCAGCAGCTTAGCCAGGACAGACTCTGGAAACACCATATATTTT. As protein: CASSLARTDSGNTIYF.